This TCR beta chain came from a study of blood T cell repertoires in COVID-19. For the study at large: The United States, Italy and Spain provided the acute and convalescent COVID-19 samples. T cells, B-cell-depleted T cells, or PBMCs supplied cDNA or gDNA.

Germline CDR1 and CDR2: ENHRY and SYGVKD. The V and J ends lost 6 bases and 0 bases respectively, with 4 bases between them. The CDR3 sequence is 12 residues long. Some clones are missing from TCRdb's copy, which holds only in-frame ones; the method was immunoSEQ multiplex PCR. The table includes about 50,000 clones, more than 80% detected once. This TCR came from a man aged 55 to 70 with acute or convalescent COVID-19. The source material was peripheral blood. The chain joins TRBV10-3 to TRBJ2-3; D call uncertain. The CDR3 sequence is CAISGSTDTQYF. CDR3 in DNA: TGTGCCATCAGCGGGAGCACAGATACGCAGTATTTT.